This T cell receptor beta chain was captured by sequencing in a study of T cell repertoires in cytomegalovirus infection. About this clonotype itself: The antigen remains undetermined.

TCRdb recomputed calls from the reads with MiXCR, one row per CDR3 protein. This sample yields 450,000 to 600,000 distinct CDR3 sequences, of which about 33% are seen a single time; 15% to 20% belongs to the top ten. CDR1 and CDR2 from the germline V gene are MNHNS and SASEGT. CDR3 length equals 15 residues. V was trimmed by 4 bases and J by 0 bases, leaving 7 bases between them. This chain links TRBV6-1 with TRBJ2-6, with unresolved D. The sequence came from a human donor in good health (CMV status not recorded). Some clones in this sample may be carry-over from other donors' samples. The material sequenced was cultured PBMCs, taken from culture after CMV antigen stimulation. The CDR3 sequence: CASSGRSSGANVLTF. CDR3 nucleotide sequence: TGTGCCAGCAGTGGGCGTAGCTCTGGGGCCAACGTCCTGACTTTC.